A single T cell receptor (beta chain) is shown here with its context. While the first cohort had hundreds of subjects, the donors belonged to the separate validation cohort of over a hundred subjects. The data belong to a study of cytomegalovirus exposure and HLA in healthy donors. TCRdb's copy holds only in-frame clones and misses some; the assay was immunoSEQ multiplex PCR. Of roughly 79,000 clones in the sample, 85% to 95% were seen once. Germline V gene data show CDR1 as SNHLY and CDR2 as FYNNEI. V was shortened by 6 bases and J by 0 bases, with 16 bases between the two germline ends. This CDR3 has 16 residues.

This receptor was obtained from a man between 18 and 35 years old in good health and CMV-seronegative. The chain couples TRBV2 to TRBJ2-3; tentative D call: TRBD2 (5 bases). Sequenced material: PBMCs. For the CDR3, the DNA is TGTGCCAGCAGCACGGGGAGTCGGACTAGCACAGATACGCAGTATTTT. It yields the protein CASSTGSRTSTDTQYF.